This T cell receptor beta chain was obtained from a study of shared clonotypes between healthy human individuals. General study results and limits: Shared clonotypes: 4.5% to 5% naive CD4, around 3.7% naive CD8, 2.3% memory CD4, around 0.4% memory CD8.

V was shortened by 2 bases and J by 3 bases, with 10 bases between the two germline ends. Germline CDR1 and CDR2: MNHEY and SMNVEV (reference sequence). CDR3 length: 14 amino acids. Recent vaccinations or acute infections were absent in the healthy HIV-negative adult donors. Remarks on this clone: No antigen is known for it.

An even split of each subset's genomic DNA across several immunoSEQ plates was performed. Assay used: immunoSEQ multiplex PCR; TCRdb lists only in-frame clones, some missing. The repertoire has approximately 110,000 clones, less than 80% of them found once; the top ten carry about 24%. The clonotype comes from a woman younger than 45 in good health. The chain combines TRBV27 with TRBJ1-1, with D unresolved. Specimen: memory CD8+ T cells sorted from blood. This sample's subset: CD45RO+ cells pooled with CCR7-negative TemRA cells. CDR3 DNA: TGTGCCAGCAGTTTAGAGTCGGGGTACACTGAAGCTTTCTTT. Protein product: CASSLESGYTEAFF.